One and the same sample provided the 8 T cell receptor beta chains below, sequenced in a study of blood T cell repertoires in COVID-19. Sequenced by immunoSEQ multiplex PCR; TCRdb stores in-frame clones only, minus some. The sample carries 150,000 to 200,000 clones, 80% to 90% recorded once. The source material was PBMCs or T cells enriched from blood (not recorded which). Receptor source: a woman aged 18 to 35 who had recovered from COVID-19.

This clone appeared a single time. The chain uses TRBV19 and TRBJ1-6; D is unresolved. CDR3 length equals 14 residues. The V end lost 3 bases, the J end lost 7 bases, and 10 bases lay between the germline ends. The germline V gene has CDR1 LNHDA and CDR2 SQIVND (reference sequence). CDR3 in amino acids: CASSIGTENSPLHF. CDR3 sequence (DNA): TGTGCCAGTAGTATTGGCACAGAAAATTCACCCCTCCACTTT.

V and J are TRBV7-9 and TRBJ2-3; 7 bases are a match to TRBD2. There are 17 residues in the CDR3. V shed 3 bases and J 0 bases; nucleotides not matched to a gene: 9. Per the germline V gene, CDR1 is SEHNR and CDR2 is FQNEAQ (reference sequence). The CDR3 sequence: CASSLVGTTSSTDTQYF. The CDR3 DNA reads TGTGCCAGCAGCTTGGTCGGGACTACCTCTAGCACAGATACGCAGTATTTT.

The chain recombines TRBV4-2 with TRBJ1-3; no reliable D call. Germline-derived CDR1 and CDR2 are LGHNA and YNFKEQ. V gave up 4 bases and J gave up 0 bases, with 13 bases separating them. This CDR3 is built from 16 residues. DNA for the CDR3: TGTGCCAGCAGCCCAACGGGAGCAAACTCTGGAAACACCATATATTTT. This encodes CASSPTGANSGNTIYF.

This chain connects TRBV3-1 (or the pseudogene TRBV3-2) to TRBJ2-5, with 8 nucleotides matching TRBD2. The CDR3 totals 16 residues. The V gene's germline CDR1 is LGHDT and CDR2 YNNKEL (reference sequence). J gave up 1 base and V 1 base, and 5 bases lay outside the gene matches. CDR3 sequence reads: CASSQVVAGGQETQYF. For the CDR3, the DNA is TGTGCCAGCAGCCAAGTTGTCGCGGGAGGCCAAGAGACCCAGTACTTC.

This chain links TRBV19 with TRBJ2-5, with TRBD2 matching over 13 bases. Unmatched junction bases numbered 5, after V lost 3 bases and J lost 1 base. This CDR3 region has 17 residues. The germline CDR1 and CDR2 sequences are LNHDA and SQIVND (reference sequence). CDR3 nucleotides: TGTGCCAGTAGTATTCCGGGACTAGCGGGACCCCAAGAGACCCAGTACTTC. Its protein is CASSIPGLAGPQETQYF.

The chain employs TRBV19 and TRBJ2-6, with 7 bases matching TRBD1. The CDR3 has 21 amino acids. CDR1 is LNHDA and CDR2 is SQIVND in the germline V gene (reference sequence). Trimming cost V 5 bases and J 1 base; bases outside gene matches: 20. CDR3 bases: TGTGCCAGTAGTCCTAGGGGCCCCACGACAGGGTTAGTATCTGGGGCCAACGTCCTGACTTTC. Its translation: CASSPRGPTTGLVSGANVLTF.

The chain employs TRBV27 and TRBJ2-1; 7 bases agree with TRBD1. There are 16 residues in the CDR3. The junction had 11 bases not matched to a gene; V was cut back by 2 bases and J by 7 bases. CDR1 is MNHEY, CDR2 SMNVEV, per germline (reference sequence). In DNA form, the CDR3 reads TGTGCCAGCAGTTTAAACAGGGGTCTCCTGATTAATGAGCAGTTCTTC. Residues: CASSLNRGLLINEQFF.

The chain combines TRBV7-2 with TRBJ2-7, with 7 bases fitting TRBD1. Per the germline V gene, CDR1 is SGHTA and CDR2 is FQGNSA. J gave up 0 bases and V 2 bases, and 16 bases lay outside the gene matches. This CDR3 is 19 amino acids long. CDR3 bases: TGTGCCAGCAGCTTAAGAAGCCCAAGACAGGGCATCTACTCCTACGAGCAGTACTTC. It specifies CASSLRSPRQGIYSYEQYF.